This TCR beta chain was identified in a study of shared clonotypes between healthy human individuals. The run depth of the assay was deep. Here immunoSEQ multiplex PCR was the method, and the copy in TCRdb shows in-frame clones only, minus some. The table shows millions of clones, with 95% occurring only once. In regard to this clone: Its antigen is still unknown.

Findings and caveats of the study: Shared clonotypes: about 5% naive CD4, around 4% naive CD8, 2.3% memory CD4, 0.4% memory CD8. Among the subsets, naive ones generally showed larger estimated richness than memory ones.

The germline V and J ends were trimmed by 0 bases and 7 bases, with 15 bases remaining between them. Germline-derived CDR1 and CDR2 are SGHTA and FQGNSA. This CDR3 is 15 amino acids long. This rearrangement joins TRBV7-2 to TRBJ2-5; D remains ambiguous. Material for sequencing was naive CD4+ T cells sorted from blood. Subset in this sample: CD45RA+ positively selected. The receptor was isolated from a man between 18 and 29 years old in good health. CDR3 region: CASSLAFVSFVTQYF. CDR3 nucleotide sequence: TGTGCCAGCAGCTTAGCGTTTGTTAGCTTTGTGACCCAGTACTTC. Using reference TRBV7-2 and TRBJ2-5 for the parts outside the CDR3, the full variable domain is GAGVSQSPSNKVTEKGKDVELRCDPISGHTALYWYRQSLGQGLEFLIYFQGNSAPDKSGLPSDRFSAERTGGSVSTLTIQRTQQEDSAVYLCASSLAFVSFVTQYFGPGTRLLVL.